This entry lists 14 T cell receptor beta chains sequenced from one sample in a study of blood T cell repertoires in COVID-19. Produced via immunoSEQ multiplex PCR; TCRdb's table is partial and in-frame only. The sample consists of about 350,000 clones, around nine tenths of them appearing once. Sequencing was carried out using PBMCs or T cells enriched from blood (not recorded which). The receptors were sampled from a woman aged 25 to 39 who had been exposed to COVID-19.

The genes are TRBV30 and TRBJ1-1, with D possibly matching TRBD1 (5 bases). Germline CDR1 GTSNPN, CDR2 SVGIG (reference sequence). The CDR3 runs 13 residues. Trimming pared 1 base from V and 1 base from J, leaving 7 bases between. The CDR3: CAWSATGNTEAFF. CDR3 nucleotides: TGTGCCTGGAGTGCAACAGGGAACACTGAAGCTTTCTTT. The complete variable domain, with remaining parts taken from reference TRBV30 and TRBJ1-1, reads SQTIHQWPATLVQPVGSPLSLECTVEGTSNPNLYWYRQAAGRGLQLLFYSVGIGQISSEVPQNLSASRPQDRQFILSSKKLLLSDSGFYLCAWSATGNTEAFFGQGTRLTVV.

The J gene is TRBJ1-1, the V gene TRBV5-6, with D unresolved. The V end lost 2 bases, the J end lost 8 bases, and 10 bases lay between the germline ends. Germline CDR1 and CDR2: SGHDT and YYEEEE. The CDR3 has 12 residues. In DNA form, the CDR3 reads TGTGCCAGCAGCTTTAAGACACCCGAAGCTTTCTTT. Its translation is CASSFKTPEAFF.

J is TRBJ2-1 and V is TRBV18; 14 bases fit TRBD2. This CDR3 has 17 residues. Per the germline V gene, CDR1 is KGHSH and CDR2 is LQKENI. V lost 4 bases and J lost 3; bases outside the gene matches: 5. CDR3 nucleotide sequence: TGTGCCAGCTCACTCGGACTAGCGGGAGGACGCTACAATGAGCAGTTCTTC. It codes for CASSLGLAGGRYNEQFF. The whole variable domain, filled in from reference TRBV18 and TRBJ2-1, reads NAGVMQNPRHLVRRRGQEARLRCSPMKGHSHVYWYRQLPEEGLKFMVYLQKENIIDESGMPKERFSAEFPKEGPSILRIQQVVRGDSAAYFCASSLGLAGGRYNEQFFGPGTRLTVL.

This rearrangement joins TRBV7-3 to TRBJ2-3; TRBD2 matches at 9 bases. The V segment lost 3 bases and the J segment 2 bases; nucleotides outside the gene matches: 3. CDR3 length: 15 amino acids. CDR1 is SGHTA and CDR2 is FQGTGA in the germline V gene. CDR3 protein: CASSLAGGNTDTQYF. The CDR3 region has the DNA TGTGCCAGCAGCTTGGCGGGAGGGAACACAGATACGCAGTATTTT.

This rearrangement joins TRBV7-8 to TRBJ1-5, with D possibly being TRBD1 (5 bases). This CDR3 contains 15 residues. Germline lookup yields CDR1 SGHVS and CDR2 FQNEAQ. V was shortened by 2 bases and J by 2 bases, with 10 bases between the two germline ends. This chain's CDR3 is CASSLWQGGNQPQHF. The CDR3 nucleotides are TGTGCCAGCAGCTTATGGCAGGGCGGCAATCAGCCCCAGCATTTT. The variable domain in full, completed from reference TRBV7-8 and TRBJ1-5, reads GAGVSQSPRYKVAKRGQDVALRCDPISGHVSLFWYQQALGQGPEFLTYFQNEAQLDKSGLPSDRFFAERPEGSVSTLKIQRTQQEDSAVYLCASSLWQGGNQPQHFGDGTRLSIL.

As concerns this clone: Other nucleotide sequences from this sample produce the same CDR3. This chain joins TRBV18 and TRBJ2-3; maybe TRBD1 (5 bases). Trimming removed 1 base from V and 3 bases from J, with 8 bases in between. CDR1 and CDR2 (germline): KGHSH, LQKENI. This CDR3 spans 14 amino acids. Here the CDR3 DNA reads TGTGCCAGCTCACCACGCCAGGGAACAGATACGCAGTATTTT. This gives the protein CASSPRQGTDTQYF.

CDR3 DNA: TGCGCCAGCAGCGCCCGCGACAGGGAGTACGAGCAGTACTTC. This codes for CASSARDREYEQYF. The rearrangement links TRBV4-1 to TRBJ2-7; 7 bases agree with TRBD1. Trimming at V came to 5 bases and at J to 4 bases, leaving 8 bases not matched to a gene. This CDR3 region has 14 residues. Germline assignment: CDR1 MGHRA and CDR2 YSYEKL.

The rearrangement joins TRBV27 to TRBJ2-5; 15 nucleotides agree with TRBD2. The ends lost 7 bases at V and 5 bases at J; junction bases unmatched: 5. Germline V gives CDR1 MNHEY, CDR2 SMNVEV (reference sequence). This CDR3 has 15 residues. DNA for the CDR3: TGTGCCAGCACACGGACTAGCGGGAGGGGGGAGACCCAGTACTTC. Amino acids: CASTRTSGRGETQYF.

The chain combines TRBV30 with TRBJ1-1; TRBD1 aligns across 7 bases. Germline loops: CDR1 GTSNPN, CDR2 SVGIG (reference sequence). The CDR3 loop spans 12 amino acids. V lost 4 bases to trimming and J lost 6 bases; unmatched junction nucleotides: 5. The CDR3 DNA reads TGTGCCTGGATACGGGACAGCTCTGAAGCTTTCTTT. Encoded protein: CAWIRDSSEAFF.

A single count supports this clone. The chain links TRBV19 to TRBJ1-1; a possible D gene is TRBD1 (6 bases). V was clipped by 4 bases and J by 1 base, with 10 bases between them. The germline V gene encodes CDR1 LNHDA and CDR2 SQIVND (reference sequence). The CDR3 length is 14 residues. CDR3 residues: CASSRAGENTEAFF. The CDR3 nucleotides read TGTGCCAGTAGTAGGGCAGGGGAGAACACTGAAGCTTTCTTT.

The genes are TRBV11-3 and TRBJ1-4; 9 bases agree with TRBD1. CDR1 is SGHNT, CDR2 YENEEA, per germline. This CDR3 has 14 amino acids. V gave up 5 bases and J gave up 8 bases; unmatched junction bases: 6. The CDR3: CASSPDRGNEKLFF. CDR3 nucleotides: TGTGCCAGCAGCCCCGACAGGGGGAACGAAAAACTGTTTTTT.

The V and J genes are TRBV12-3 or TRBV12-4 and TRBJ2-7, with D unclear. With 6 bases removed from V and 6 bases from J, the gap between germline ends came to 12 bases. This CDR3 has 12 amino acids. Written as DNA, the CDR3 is TGTGCCAGCAGCCCTAGTCCCGGCGAGCAGTACTTC. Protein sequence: CASSPSPGEQYF.

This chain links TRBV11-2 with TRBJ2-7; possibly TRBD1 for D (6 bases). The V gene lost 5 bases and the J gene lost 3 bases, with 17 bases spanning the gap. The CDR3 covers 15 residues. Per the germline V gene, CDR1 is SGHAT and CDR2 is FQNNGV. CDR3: CASSPEQGHIYEQYF. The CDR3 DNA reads TGTGCCAGCAGCCCGGAACAGGGTCATATCTACGAGCAGTACTTC.

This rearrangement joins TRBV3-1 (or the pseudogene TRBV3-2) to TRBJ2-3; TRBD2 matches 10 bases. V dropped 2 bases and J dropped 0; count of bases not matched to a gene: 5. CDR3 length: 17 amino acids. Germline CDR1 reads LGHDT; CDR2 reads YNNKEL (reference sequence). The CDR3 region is CASSQRSGLASTDTQYF. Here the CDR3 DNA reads TGTGCCAGCAGCCAACGATCGGGACTAGCGAGCACAGATACGCAGTATTTT.